Shown below are 29 T cell receptor beta chains from a single sample sequenced in a study of a mutant IDH1 vaccine in newly diagnosed glioma. The sample's time point: week 35, safety follow-up. A 20-mer mutant IDH1 peptide at 300 ug was injected subcutaneously with topical imiquimod. Their antigens remain unidentified. The assay was immunoSEQ multiplex PCR, and TCRdb's table has in-frame clones only and misses some. The sample consists of around 50,000 clones, around 80% of them appearing once. The source was PBMCs, collected from a glioma patient whose treatment included an IDH1 peptide vaccine. These receptors all stem from a woman under 30 with glioma.

CDR3 protein: CASRSNPLGGGNLYEQYF. The CDR3, as DNA: TGTGCCAGCAGGTCTAACCCGCTTGGCGGGGGCAATCTCTACGAGCAGTACTTC. The V and J genes are TRBV11-2 and TRBJ2-7; TRBD2 is a possible D gene (7 bases). Looked up from germline, CDR1 is SGHAT and CDR2 is FQNNGV. The V and J ends lost 6 bases and 3 bases respectively, with 27 bases between them. The CDR3 runs to 18 residues.

The chain recombines TRBV9 with TRBJ1-2; D is possibly TRBD1 (6 bases). Germline loops: CDR1 SGDLS, CDR2 YYNGEE. The CDR3 consists of 11 residues. Trimming shortened V by 6 bases and J by 8 bases, and 11 bases separated the two germline ends. CDR3 region: CASTRDNGYTF. The CDR3 nucleotides read TGTGCCAGCACCAGGGACAACGGCTACACCTTC.

The sample holds one count of this clone. The chain couples TRBV6-1 to TRBJ1-2; 7 bases agree with TRBD1. The junction had 7 bases not matched to a gene; V was cut back by 1 base and J by 5 bases. This CDR3 spans 15 amino acids. Germline V CDR1 and CDR2: MNHNS, SASEGT. The CDR3 region is CASSEVGGGGYGYTF. CDR3 nucleotide sequence: TGTGCCAGCAGTGAAGTGGGAGGGGGCGGATATGGCTACACCTTC.

The rearrangement joins TRBV7-2 to TRBJ2-3; tentatively, D is TRBD1 or TRBD2 (5 bases each). The CDR3 has 18 residues. V shed 4 bases and J shed 2 bases, with 22 bases lying between them. Germline V gives CDR1 SGHTA, CDR2 FQGNSA. CDR3 loop: CASSSTLRGSTYTDTQYF. Written as DNA, the CDR3 is TGTGCCAGCAGCTCAACGCTACGGGGCTCCACTTACACAGATACGCAGTATTTT.

This chain joins TRBV6-4 and TRBJ2-7; D ambiguous. The CDR3 covers 10 residues. Trimming stripped 6 bases from V and 2 bases from J, with 2 bases between. CDR1 is MRHNA, CDR2 SNTAGT, per germline. CDR3 coding DNA: TGTGCCAGCAGCCCCTACGAGCAGTACTTC. Its translation is CASSPYEQYF.

This rearrangement joins TRBV6-1 to TRBJ2-7; weak D call: TRBD2 (5 bases). Trimming took off 2 bases at V and 0 bases at J, with 8 bases between the two ends. CDR3 length: 14 residues. CDR1 and CDR2 (germline): MNHNS, SASEGT. CDR3 amino acids: CASSEQAVSYEQYF. CDR3 DNA: TGTGCCAGCAGTGAACAAGCGGTCTCCTACGAGCAGTACTTC.

This clone was recorded once. The rearrangement uses TRBV5-6 and TRBJ1-4, with D possibly TRBD1 on 5 matching bases. V was trimmed by 4 bases and J by 8 bases, leaving 18 bases between them. Germline V gene data show CDR1 as SGHDT and CDR2 as YYEEEE. CDR3 size: 15 residues. The CDR3 spells CASSPLGGAGEKLFF. The CDR3 DNA reads TGTGCCAGCAGCCCCCTAGGCGGGGCAGGAGAAAAACTGTTTTTT.

The sample holds a few counts of this clone. The J gene is TRBJ1-2, the V gene TRBV19; D is unclear. Trimming cost V 5 bases and J 4 bases, with 11 bases left between them. The CDR3 covers 13 residues. CDR1 is LNHDA, CDR2 SQIVND, per germline (reference sequence). In DNA form, the CDR3 reads TGTGCCAGTAGTCTGGTAATCCTCTATGGCTACACCTTC. This translates into CASSLVILYGYTF.

The chain is built from TRBV19 and TRBJ2-3; TRBD2 matches at 13 bases. Germline V gene data show CDR1 as LNHDA and CDR2 as SQIVND (reference sequence). CDR3 size: 18 residues. After removal of 3 bases from V and 2 bases from J, the junction contained 8 bases not matched to a gene. The CDR3 here is CASSIRLAGGPFTDTQYF. The CDR3 DNA reads TGTGCCAGTAGTATCCGACTAGCGGGAGGCCCCTTCACAGATACGCAGTATTTT.

The chain recombines TRBV19 with TRBJ1-5; D gene ambiguous. CDR1 and CDR2 from the germline V gene are LNHDA and SQIVND (reference sequence). V lost 5 bases and J lost 1, with 6 bases in between. The CDR3 is 13 amino acids. CDR3 residues: CASSLVSNQPQHF. CDR3 nucleotides: TGTGCCAGTAGTCTCGTGAGCAATCAGCCCCAGCATTTT.

This chain links TRBV4-1 with TRBJ2-2; the D gene is possibly TRBD1 (6 bases). The CDR3 totals 16 residues. The germline V and J ends were trimmed by 3 bases and 2 bases, with 13 bases remaining between them. From germline, CDR1 is MGHRA and CDR2 YSYEKL. The CDR3 coding sequence is TGCGCCAGCAGCCAGCTTTGGGACACCAACACCGGGGAGCTGTTTTTT. Protein product: CASSQLWDTNTGELFF.

The chain carries TRBV27 and TRBJ2-7; 9 bases are a match to TRBD1. CDR3 length: 15 amino acids. With V trimmed by 7 bases and J by 7 bases, 14 bases remained unmatched. Germline CDR1 reads MNHEY; CDR2 reads SMNVEV (reference sequence). CDR3 DNA sequence: TGTGCCAGCACCAAAACAGGGGGCACCTCGGAAGAGCAGTACTTC. It encodes CASTKTGGTSEEQYF.

This clone has a handful of counts. The J gene is TRBJ1-5, the V gene TRBV12-5; 11 bases align to TRBD1. The V segment lost 6 bases and the J segment 0 bases; nucleotides outside the gene matches: 7. The CDR3 sequence is 17 residues long. Germline-derived CDR1 and CDR2 are LGHNT and FRNRAP. The DNA for the CDR3 is TGTGCTAGTGGGTCCGGGACAGGGGGGTATAGCAATCAGCCCCAGCATTTT. This codes for CASGSGTGGYSNQPQHF.

In its sample, this clone was seen once. The CDR3 DNA reads as TGTGCCAGCAGCCAAGATTCCCTCAAAGCCCTAGCGGGAGGTTGGTACTTC. As protein: CASSQDSLKALAGGWYF. This chain connects TRBV14 to TRBJ2-7; 11 positions agree with TRBD2. The CDR3 length is 17 residues. The J segment lost 12 bases and the V segment lost 0 bases, leaving 16 bases of the junction unmatched. Germline V gene lookup returns CDR1 SGHDN and CDR2 FVKESK.

The V and J genes are TRBV27 and TRBJ2-2; TRBD2 aligns across 9 bases. This CDR3 has 15 residues. Trimming removed 10 bases from V and 3 bases from J; junction bases left unmatched: 9. Germline V gives CDR1 MNHEY, CDR2 SMNVEV (reference sequence). The CDR3 loop reads CATTDSGGYTGELFF. The CDR3 coding sequence is TGTGCCACCACGGATAGCGGGGGATACACCGGGGAGCTGTTTTTT.

The chain employs TRBV11-2 and TRBJ2-3; possible D gene TRBD2, 6 bases. V was cut by 4 bases and J by 6 bases, with 8 bases left in between. This CDR3 is 12 amino acids long. Per the germline V gene, CDR1 is SGHAT and CDR2 is FQNNGV. CDR3 region: CASSYGRDTQYF. The CDR3 region has the DNA TGTGCCAGCAGCTATGGGAGGGATACGCAGTATTTT.

The rearrangement uses TRBV7-2 and TRBJ2-2, with 9 bases fitting TRBD1. Germline CDR1 and CDR2: SGHTA and FQGNSA. The CDR3 sequence is 18 residues long. J lost 3 bases, V lost 1 base, and 9 bases had no gene match. The CDR3: CASSLGHYRTGDTGELFF. CDR3 nucleotides: TGTGCCAGCAGCTTAGGGCACTACAGGACAGGGGACACCGGGGAGCTGTTTTTT.

The J gene is TRBJ2-3, the V gene TRBV7-6, with 7 bases fitting TRBD2. This CDR3 has 14 residues. With 1 base clipped from V and 10 bases from J, the junction kept 8 bases outside the gene matches. Germline V gene lookup returns CDR1 SGHVS and CDR2 FNYEAQ. The CDR3 region has the DNA TGTGCCAGCAGCTTAGGGACTAGGCTGGGGGCGCAGTATTTT. The encoded protein is CASSLGTRLGAQYF.

A few counts support this clone. The rearrangement links TRBV5-6 to TRBJ1-5; D ambiguous. CDR3 length: 16 residues. The germline V and J ends were trimmed by 0 bases and 7 bases, with 17 bases remaining between them. Per germline, CDR1 SGHDT and CDR2 YYEEEE. The CDR3 sequence: CASSLGAEGVRQPQHF. CDR3 sequence (DNA): TGTGCCAGCAGCTTGGGGGCTGAGGGAGTGAGGCAGCCCCAGCATTTT.

The rearrangement joins TRBV27 to TRBJ1-1, with D tentatively TRBD1 (5 bases). Trimming took 7 bases from V and 3 from J, leaving 12 bases between them. Germline-derived CDR1 and CDR2 are MNHEY and SMNVEV (reference sequence). The CDR3 is 13 amino acids. CDR3 DNA sequence: TGTGCCAGCAAAATGGGAGGGGACACTGAAGCTTTCTTT. Amino acid sequence: CASKMGGDTEAFF.

V usage is TRBV4-1 and J usage is TRBJ1-2; D gene unclear. The CDR3 has 15 residues. Germline assignment: CDR1 MGHRA and CDR2 YSYEKL. Trimming removed 0 bases at V and 5 bases at J, with 13 bases between. In nucleotides, the CDR3 is TGCGCCAGCAGCCAAGATCACGGAGTTGGGTATGGCTACACCTTC. Protein sequence: CASSQDHGVGYGYTF.

The chain carries TRBV7-3 and TRBJ2-5; no clear D. Germline V gene lookup returns CDR1 SGHTA and CDR2 FQGTGA. Trimming took off 3 bases at V and 2 bases at J, with 13 bases between the two ends. The CDR3 extends over 15 amino acids. CDR3 nucleotides: TGTGCCAGCAGCTTCGGCCAGACCGTTCAAGAGACCCAGTACTTC. Translated, it gives CASSFGQTVQETQYF.

This chain uses TRBV5-6 with TRBJ2-1, with D perhaps matching TRBD1 or TRBD2 (5 bases each). The CDR3 loop spans 17 amino acids. The V and J ends lost 4 bases and 4 bases respectively, with 21 bases between them. Germline V CDR1 and CDR2: SGHDT, YYEEEE. CDR3 residues: CASSHRLRVGEYNEQFF. The DNA of the CDR3 is TGTGCCAGCAGCCACCGTTTGCGGGTAGGGGAGTACAATGAGCAGTTCTTC.

This clone was seen more than once but under ten times. V usage is TRBV7-9 and J usage is TRBJ1-1, with a weak D call TRBD1 (5 bases). Germline V gives CDR1 SEHNR, CDR2 FQNEAQ (reference sequence). V dropped 3 bases and J dropped 11 bases, with 22 bases sitting between them. The CDR3 runs to 15 residues. This chain's CDR3 is CASSFKGTQVARAFF. The CDR3 nucleotides read TGTGCCAGCAGCTTCAAGGGGACGCAGGTAGCTCGGGCTTTCTTT.

The chain couples TRBV7-6 to TRBJ1-6; no definite D call. Germline values: CDR1 SGHVS, CDR2 FNYEAQ. The length of the CDR3 is 13 residues. The V and J ends lost 5 bases and 14 bases respectively, with 16 bases between them. The CDR3 bases are TGTGCCAGCAGCCCTAGAGGCCTAGTGACCCTCCACTTT. Protein product: CASSPRGLVTLHF.

The chain couples TRBV6-1 to TRBJ2-1; either TRBD1 or TRBD2 may supply D (5 bases each). This CDR3 region has 14 residues. Germline CDR1 MNHNS, CDR2 SASEGT. The V gene lost 10 bases and the J gene lost 7 bases, with 20 bases spanning the gap. CDR3 coding DNA: TGTGCCACCGCGAGAGGGGTCCAGAGGAATGAGCAGTTCTTC. As protein: CATARGVQRNEQFF.

The V gene is TRBV19, the J gene TRBJ1-1; 8 bases agree with TRBD1. There are 15 residues in the CDR3. The ends lost 2 bases at V and 1 base at J; junction bases unmatched: 3. Germline V gene lookup returns CDR1 LNHDA and CDR2 SQIVND (reference sequence). The CDR3 reads CASSIQGARNTEAFF. DNA for the CDR3: TGTGCCAGTAGTATACAGGGGGCTCGGAACACTGAAGCTTTCTTT.

This rearrangement joins TRBV27 to TRBJ1-3, with TRBD1 as a possible D gene (5 bases). CDR1 MNHEY and CDR2 SMNVEV come from the germline V gene (reference sequence). V was pared by 10 bases and J by 5 bases, with 21 bases between. The CDR3 totals 15 residues. The CDR3 loop is CAIDSRGQTRNTIYF. CDR3 sequence (DNA): TGTGCCATCGACTCCCGGGGCCAAACCAGAAACACCATATATTTT.

The gene calls are TRBV5-8 and TRBJ2-6, with unresolved D. CDR1 and CDR2 from the germline V gene are SGHTS and YDEGEE. Trimming left V 3 bases short and J 0 bases short, with 16 bases between. The CDR3 loop spans 18 amino acids. CDR3 DNA sequence: TGTGCCAGCAGCTCCGGACCGTTCGTATTCTCTGGGGCCAACGTCCTGACTTTC. It translates to CASSSGPFVFSGANVLTF.